The clone carrying this T cell receptor beta chain has a handful of counts. These data come from a study of T-cell memory formation after mild COVID-19. Each CDR3 protein gets one entry after TCRdb re-called the 5' RACE reads with MiXCR. The top ten clones hold approximately 13% of a sample with roughly 450,000 distinct CDR3 sequences, roughly 20% of them seen once. CDR3 length equals 14 residues. The V end was cut by 2 bases, the J end by 8 bases, with 15 bases between. CDR1 and CDR2 from the germline V gene are ENHRY and SYGVKD. This clonotype was obtained from an adult woman who had mild COVID-19 (a few samples of this study predate the infection). Cell type and time point are not known. The chain carries TRBV10-3 and TRBJ1-2, with a weak D call TRBD1 (6 bases). Sequencing was done on a sample of PBMCs or a T cell subset sorted from them (not recorded which). CDR3 loop: CAISEREQGGGYTF. The CDR3 region has the DNA TGTGCCATCAGTGAGCGGGAACAGGGAGGAGGCTACACCTTC.